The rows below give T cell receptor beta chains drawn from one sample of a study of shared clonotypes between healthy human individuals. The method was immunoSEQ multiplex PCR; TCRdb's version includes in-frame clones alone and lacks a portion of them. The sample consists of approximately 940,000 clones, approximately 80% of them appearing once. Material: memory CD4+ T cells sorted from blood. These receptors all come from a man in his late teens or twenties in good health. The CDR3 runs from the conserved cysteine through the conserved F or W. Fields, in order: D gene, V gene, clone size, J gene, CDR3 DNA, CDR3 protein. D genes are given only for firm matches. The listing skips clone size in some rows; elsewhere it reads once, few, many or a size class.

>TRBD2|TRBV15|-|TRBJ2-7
TGTGCCACCAGCAGAGAGGCTAGCGGGAGCTACGAGCAGTACTTC
CATSREASGSYEQYF
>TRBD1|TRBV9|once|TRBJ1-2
TGTGCCAGCACCGCACATCAGGGCAGGGGGCGTAACTATGGCTACACCTTC
CASTAHQGRGRNYGYTF
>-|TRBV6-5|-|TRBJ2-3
TGTGCCAGCTCTAGAGGCCCAGATACGCAGTATTTT
CASSRGPDTQYF
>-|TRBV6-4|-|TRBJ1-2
TGTGCCAGCAGTGACTGGGGATTAGGTGGCTACACCTTC
CASSDWGLGGYTF
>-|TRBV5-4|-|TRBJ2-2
TGTGCCAGCACCTCCGGGACTCTCGGGGAGCTGTTTTTT
CASTSGTLGELFF
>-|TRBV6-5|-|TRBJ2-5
TGTGCCAGCAGTTACAGGAGCCCGGGTCGCGAGACCCAGTACTTC
CASSYRSPGRETQYF
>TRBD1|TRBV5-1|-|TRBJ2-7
TGCGCCAGCAGCTTGGAGGACAGGGGGCCCTACGAGCAGTACTTC
CASSLEDRGPYEQYF
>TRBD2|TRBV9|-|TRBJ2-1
TGTGCCAGCAGCGTAATGGAGCGGGGTCGAAGTATGGGAAACAATGAGCAGTTCTTC
CASSVMERGRSMGNNEQFF
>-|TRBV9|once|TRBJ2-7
TGTGCCAGCAGCACGACCGGGACCGCTAGCTCCTACGAGCAGTACTTC
CASSTTGTASSYEQYF
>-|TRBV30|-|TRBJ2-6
TGTGCCTGGAGGGGGTCAGGGGCCAACGTCCTGACTTTC
CAWRGSGANVLTF
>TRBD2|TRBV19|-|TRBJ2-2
TGTGCCACCCGGCGGGGAGGGACGAACACCGGGGAGCTGTTTTTT
CATRRGGTNTGELFF
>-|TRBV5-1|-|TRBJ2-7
TGCGCCAGCAGCGGGGGGAACGGGTACGAGCAGTACTTC
CASSGGNGYEQYF
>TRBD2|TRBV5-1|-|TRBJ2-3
TGCGCCAGCTCTTTAAGTGGCGGGAGCTCAGATACGCAGTATTTT
CASSLSGGSSDTQYF
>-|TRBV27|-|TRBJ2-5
TGTGCCAGCAGTTTAACCAGGGGGGGAGAGACCCAGTACTTC
CASSLTRGGETQYF
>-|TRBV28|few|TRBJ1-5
TGTGCCAGCACCCCTTCCACAGGGCGTCAGCCCCAGCATTTT
CASTPSTGRQPQHF
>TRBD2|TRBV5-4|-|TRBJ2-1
TGTGCCAGCAGCTTGCAGTGGACTAGCGGAATGAGCTCCTACAATGAGCAGTTCTTC
CASSLQWTSGMSSYNEQFF
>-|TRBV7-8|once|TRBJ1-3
TGTGCCAGCAGCTTAGGAGAGGGGATTAGGGCTGGAAACACCATATATTTT
CASSLGEGIRAGNTIYF
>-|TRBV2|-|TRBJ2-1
TGTGCCAGCAGTGAAGGGACGGCGGGGTTCTTC
CASSEGTAGFF
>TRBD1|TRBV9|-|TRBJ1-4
TGTGCCAGCAGCGTGGGGACAGGGAATGAAAAACTGTTTTTT
CASSVGTGNEKLFF
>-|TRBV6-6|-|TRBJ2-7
TGTGCCATAGGGGCCTACGAGCAGTACTTC
CAIGAYEQYF
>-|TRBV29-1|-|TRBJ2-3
TGCAGCGGCAAGACTAGTAGCACAGATACGCAGTATTTT
CSGKTSSTDTQYF
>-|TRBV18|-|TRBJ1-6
TGTGCCAGCTCACCCCAGGACACCCTAAATTCACCCCTCCACTTT
CASSPQDTLNSPLHF
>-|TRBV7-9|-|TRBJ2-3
TGTGCCAGCAGCTTTGGCCTTGGGACAGATACGCAGTATTTT
CASSFGLGTDTQYF
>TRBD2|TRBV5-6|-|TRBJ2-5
TGTGCCAGCAGCTACAGGATGGCGGGAGTGGCGGAGACCCAGTACTTC
CASSYRMAGVAETQYF
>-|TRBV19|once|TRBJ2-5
TGTGCCTCCAAATCCAGGGCCAGGCAAGAGACCCAGTACTTC
CASKSRARQETQYF
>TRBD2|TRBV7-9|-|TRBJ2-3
TGTGCCAGCAGCTTAGGAGGGAGGGATGCAGATACGCAGTATTTT
CASSLGGRDADTQYF
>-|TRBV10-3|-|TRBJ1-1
TGTGCCATCAGTGGAACAGGGAACACTGAAGCTTTCTTT
CAISGTGNTEAFF
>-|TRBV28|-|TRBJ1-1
TGTGCCAGCAGTCCGATGGGCAGCCTTGGCGCTGAAGCTTTCTTT
CASSPMGSLGAEAFF
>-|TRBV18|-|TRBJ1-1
TGTGCCAGCTCATACGCGGACGGGAACACTGAAGCTTTCTTT
CASSYADGNTEAFF
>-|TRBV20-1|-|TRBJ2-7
TGCAGTGCCGAGACCACCCACGAGCAGTACTTC
CSAETTHEQYF
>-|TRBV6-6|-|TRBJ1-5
TGTGCCAGCAGAAATACAGGGCTGAATAGCAATCAGCCCCAGCATTTT
CASRNTGLNSNQPQHF
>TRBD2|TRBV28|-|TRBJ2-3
TGTGCCAGCAGTTTATCGCGGGGGACTAGCACAGATACGCAGTATTTT
CASSLSRGTSTDTQYF
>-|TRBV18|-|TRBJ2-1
TGTGCCACTTGCCCAGCAAGAGACAATGAGCAGTTCTTC
CATCPARDNEQFF
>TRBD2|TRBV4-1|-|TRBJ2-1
TGCGCCAGCAGCTTAGGACTAGCGGGAGTCAATGAGCAGTTCTTC
CASSLGLAGVNEQFF
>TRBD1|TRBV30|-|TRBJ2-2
TGTGCCTGGGGGAAGACAGGGAAGATTCGGGAGCTGTTTTTT
CAWGKTGKIRELFF
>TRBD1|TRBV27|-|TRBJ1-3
TGTGCCAGCAGTCCATGGGACAGGGGGGCTGGAAACACCATATATTTT
CASSPWDRGAGNTIYF
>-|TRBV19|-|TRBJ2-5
TGTGCCAGTAGTATGGGACATTTGGAGACCCAGTACTTC
CASSMGHLETQYF
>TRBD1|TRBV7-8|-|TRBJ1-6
TGTGCCAGCAGCTACCGGGACAGGGATAATTCACCCCTCCACTTT
CASSYRDRDNSPLHF
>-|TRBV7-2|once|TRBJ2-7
TGTGCCAGCAGCGCGCGACAGGCCTACGAGCAGTACTTC
CASSARQAYEQYF
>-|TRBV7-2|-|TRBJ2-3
TGTGCCAGCAGCTTAGACGGGCTATTCACAGATACGCAGTATTTT
CASSLDGLFTDTQYF
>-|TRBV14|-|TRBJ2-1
TGTGCCAGCAGCCAAGATTCTAGCTACAATGAGCAGTTCTTC
CASSQDSSYNEQFF
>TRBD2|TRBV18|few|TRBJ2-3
TGTGCCAGCTCACCTTCGACTAGCGTTGAAAGTACAGATACGCAGTATTTT
CASSPSTSVESTDTQYF
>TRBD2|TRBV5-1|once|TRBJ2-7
TGCGCCAGCAGCCCGAACCTAGCGGGGTACTACGAGCAGTACTTC
CASSPNLAGYYEQYF
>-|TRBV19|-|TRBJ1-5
TGTGCCACCTCGGCGACGGATATCTCTCGGGCCCAGCATTTT
CATSATDISRAQHF
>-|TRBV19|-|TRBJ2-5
TGTGCCAGTAGTATAGCAGCGGAATACCAAGAGACCCAGTACTTC
CASSIAAEYQETQYF
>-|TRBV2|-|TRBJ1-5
TGTGCCAGCAGTGTTCTCAGTTTCTATAGCAATCAGCCCCAGCATTTT
CASSVLSFYSNQPQHF
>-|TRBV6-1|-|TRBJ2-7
TGTGCCAGCAGTGAAGGACCGTTAAGCTCCTACGAGCAGTACTTC
CASSEGPLSSYEQYF
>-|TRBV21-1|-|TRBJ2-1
TGTGCCAGCAGCGAAACTGGAAACGGGACAGGGCCCAATGAGCAGTTCTTC
CASSETGNGTGPNEQFF
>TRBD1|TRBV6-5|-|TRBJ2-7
TGTGCCAGCACCCGGACAGGGGGCCACGAGCAGTACTTC
CASTRTGGHEQYF
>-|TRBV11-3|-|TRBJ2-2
TGTGCCAGCAGCTTAGGCAGGGCAAACACCGGGGAGCTGTTTTTT
CASSLGRANTGELFF
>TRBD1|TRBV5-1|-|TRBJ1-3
TGCGCCAGCAGCTTGGGGACAGGGGGAAGAGGAAACACCATATATTTT
CASSLGTGGRGNTIYF
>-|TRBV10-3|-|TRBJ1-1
TGTGCCATCAGTGAGGTTGACCTGGGGGTGGACACTGAAGCTTTCTTT
CAISEVDLGVDTEAFF
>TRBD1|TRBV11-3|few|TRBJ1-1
TGTGCCAGCAGCTCATCCGGGACAGGGGGGACTGAAGCTTTCTTT
CASSSSGTGGTEAFF